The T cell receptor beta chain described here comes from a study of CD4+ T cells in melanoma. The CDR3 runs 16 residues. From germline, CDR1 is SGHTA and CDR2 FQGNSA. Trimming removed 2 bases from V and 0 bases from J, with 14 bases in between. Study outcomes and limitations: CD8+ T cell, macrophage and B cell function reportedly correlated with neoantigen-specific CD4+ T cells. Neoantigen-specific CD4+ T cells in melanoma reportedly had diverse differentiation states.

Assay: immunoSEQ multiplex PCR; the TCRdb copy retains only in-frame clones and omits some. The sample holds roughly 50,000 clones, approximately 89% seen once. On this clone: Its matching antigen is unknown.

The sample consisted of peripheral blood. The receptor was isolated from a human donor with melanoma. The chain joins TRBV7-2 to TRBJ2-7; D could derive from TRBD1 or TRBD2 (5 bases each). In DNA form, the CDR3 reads TGTGCCAGCAGCTTACTCGGGACGTCAAGCTCCTACGAGCAGTACTTC. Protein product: CASSLLGTSSSYEQYF.